The source of this T cell receptor (beta chain) is a study of shared clonotypes between healthy human individuals. The naive CD8 fraction comprised CD45RO-negative cells positively selected for CCR7 and excluded terminally differentiated effector memory CD45RA+ cells. Donation came from healthy HIV-negative adults that had no recent acute infections or vaccinations. Sequenced by immunoSEQ multiplex PCR; TCRdb stores in-frame clones only, minus some. The sample includes about 1,800,000 clones, over 85% of them seen just once. Deletions cut 5 bases from V and 3 bases from J, with 11 bases between. Per the germline V gene, CDR1 is MNHEY and CDR2 is SMNVEV (reference sequence). CDR3 length: 13 residues. As concerns this clone: No antigen is known for it.

Broader study findings: Sequencing depth was expected to affect clonotype sharing among donors. Memory subsets generally showed smaller estimated richness than naive subsets did. It was observed that around 5% of naive CD4 clonotypes were shared across several donors.

This TCR came from a man aged 18 to 30 in good health. V gene TRBV27 combines with J gene TRBJ2-7, with D maybe TRBD1 (6 bases). Sequenced sample: naive CD8+ T cells sorted from blood. CDR3 region: CASSRDKGYEQYF. The DNA of the CDR3 is TGTGCCAGCAGTCGGGACAAGGGCTACGAGCAGTACTTC.